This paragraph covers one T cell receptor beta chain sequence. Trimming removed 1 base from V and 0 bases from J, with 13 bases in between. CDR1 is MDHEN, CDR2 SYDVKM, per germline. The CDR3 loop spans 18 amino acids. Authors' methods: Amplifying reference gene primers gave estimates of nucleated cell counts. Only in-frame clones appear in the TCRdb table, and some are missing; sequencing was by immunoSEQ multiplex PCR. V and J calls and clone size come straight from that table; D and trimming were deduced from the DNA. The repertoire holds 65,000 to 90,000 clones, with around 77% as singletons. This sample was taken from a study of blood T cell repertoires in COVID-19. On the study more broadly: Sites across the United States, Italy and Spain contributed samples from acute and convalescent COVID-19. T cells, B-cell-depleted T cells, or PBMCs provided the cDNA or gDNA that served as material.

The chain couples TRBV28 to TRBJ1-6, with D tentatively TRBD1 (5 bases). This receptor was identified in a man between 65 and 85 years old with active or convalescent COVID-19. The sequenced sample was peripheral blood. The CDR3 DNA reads TGTGCCAGCAGTTTATTGGGTGGGGGGGGCTCCTATAATTCACCCCTCCACTTT. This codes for CASSLLGGGGSYNSPLHF.